Described below is a single T cell receptor beta chain sequence and its context. Antigen unknown. The CDR3 contains 15 residues. The J segment lost 3 bases and the V segment lost 2 bases, leaving 3 bases of the junction unmatched. This entry is derived from a study of T-cell memory formation after mild COVID-19. Study-wide points: Certain responding clones were present in pre-infection memory, suggesting participation of cross-reactive memory. Second-wave clones reaching peak frequency on day 37 lacked confirmed SARS-CoV-2 specificity.

TCRdb used MiXCR to reprocess the 5' RACE reads, holding one entry per CDR3 protein. The data contain roughly 380,000 distinct CDR3 sequences, under 30% of them singletons. This TCR was recovered from an adult woman who had mild COVID-19 (a few samples of this study predate the infection). Cell type and time point are not known. The sample comprised PBMCs or a T cell subset sorted from them (not recorded which). The gene calls are TRBV12-3 or TRBV12-4 and TRBJ2-1; 8 nucleotides agree with TRBD2. The CDR3 protein is CASSLRAGVYNEQFF. The CDR3 DNA reads TGTGCCAGCAGTTTAAGAGCGGGAGTCTACAATGAGCAGTTCTTC.